These 17 T cell receptor beta chains were all obtained from the same sample, sequenced in a study of T-cell memory formation after mild COVID-19. TCRdb ran MiXCR on the 5' RACE reads and lists one entry per CDR3 protein. Altogether fewer than 350,000 distinct CDR3 sequences are present, 7% to 10% being singletons, with the ten largest covering around a fifth. The sample was PBMCs or a T cell subset sorted from them (not recorded which). The receptors originated from a man aged 18 to 29 who had mild COVID-19 (a few samples of this study predate the infection). Cell type and time point are not known.

This clonotype was observed at least ten times. This rearrangement joins TRBV5-1 to TRBJ2-1, with a tentative D call TRBD2 (7 bases). The CDR3 spans 14 residues. Between the trimmed V and J ends, which lost 2 bases and 9 bases, there was a span of 15 bases. Germline CDR1 reads SGHRS; CDR2 reads YFSETQ. The CDR3 sequence is CASSFDGGPGEQFF. CDR3 nucleotides: TGCGCCAGCAGCTTCGACGGGGGGCCAGGTGAGCAGTTCTTC.

The rearrangement joins TRBV28 to TRBJ1-4, with D unresolved. V was cut by 3 bases and J by 0 bases, with 8 bases left in between. The CDR3 is 15 amino acids. Germline CDR1 and CDR2: MDHEN and SYDVKM. The CDR3 DNA reads TGTGCCAGCAGTTTCAACGGGGCAACTAATGAAAAACTGTTTTTT. Translation: CASSFNGATNEKLFF.

V is TRBV5-4 and J is TRBJ2-3; 9 bases fit TRBD2. Looked up from germline, CDR1 is SGHNT and CDR2 is YYREEE (reference sequence). Trimming at V came to 6 bases and at J to 3 bases, leaving 5 bases not matched to a gene. The CDR3 has 14 residues. CDR3 sequence (DNA): TGTGCCAGCACCCCGCTAGCGGGAACAGATACGCAGTATTTT. Translation gives CASTPLAGTDTQYF.

This clonotype has ten or more counts. This chain links TRBV3-1 with TRBJ1-2, with 7 bases matching TRBD1. Germline assignment: CDR1 LGHDT and CDR2 YNNKEL (reference sequence). CDR3 length: 15 residues. Trimming took 1 base from V and 6 from J; bases not matched to a gene: 8. The CDR3 DNA reads as TGTGCCAGCAGCCAAGTAGAGACAGGGCCCAATGGCTACACCTTC. Translation gives CASSQVETGPNGYTF.

As DNA, the CDR3 is TGTGCCAGCAGCTTAGTGGGCTCATGGGGCTTCTTT. It yields the protein CASSLVGSWGFF. The rearrangement uses TRBV7-2 and TRBJ1-1; a possible D gene is TRBD1 (5 bases). The CDR3 runs 12 residues. Germline values: CDR1 SGHTA, CDR2 FQGNSA. V was pared by 1 base and J by 14 bases, with 14 bases between. The whole variable domain, filled in from reference TRBV7-2 and TRBJ1-1, reads GAGVSQSPSNKVTEKGKDVELRCDPISGHTALYWYRQSLGQGLEFLIYFQGNSAPDKSGLPSDRFSAERTGGSVSTLTIQRTQQEDSAVYLCASSLVGSWGFFGQGTRLTVV.

The CDR3 loop is CASSLQIASETQYF. The CDR3 nucleotides are TGTGCCAGCAGCTTACAGATAGCATCGGAGACCCAGTACTTC. The rearrangement uses TRBV7-9 and TRBJ2-5; D not certain. Trimming took 2 bases from V and 5 from J, leaving 12 bases between them. The CDR3 spans 14 residues. Looked up from germline, CDR1 is SEHNR and CDR2 is FQNEAQ (reference sequence).

In nucleotides, the CDR3 is TGTGCCAGCAGCGTAGAGGCCGAAGATACGCAGTATTTT. It specifies CASSVEAEDTQYF. The V call is TRBV9, the J call TRBJ2-3; D ambiguous. Looked up from germline, CDR1 is SGDLS and CDR2 is YYNGEE. With 0 bases removed from V and 5 bases from J, the gap between germline ends came to 7 bases. The CDR3 is made up of 13 amino acids. Together with reference TRBV9 and TRBJ2-3, the CDR3 gives the full variable domain: DSGVTQTPKHLITATGQRVTLRCSPRSGDLSVYWYQQSLDQGLQFLIQYYNGEERAKGNILERFSAQQFPDLHSELNLSSLELGDSALYFCASSVEAEDTQYFGPGTRLTVL.

The gene calls are TRBV9 and TRBJ1-1, with D uncertain. Germline lookup yields CDR1 SGDLS and CDR2 YYNGEE. The CDR3 extends over 14 amino acids. V lost 2 bases and J lost 3, with 11 bases in between. As DNA, the CDR3 is TGTGCCAGCAGCGTTGGGGTAAGGGACACTGAAGCTTTCTTT. It encodes CASSVGVRDTEAFF.

The rearrangement links TRBV18 to TRBJ1-4; D is undetermined. The CDR3 totals 15 residues. V lost 4 bases and J lost 2, with 11 bases in between. The germline V gene has CDR1 KGHSH and CDR2 LQKENI. CDR3 in DNA: TGTGCCAGCTCACGTCTCGGATCGACTAATGAAAAACTGTTTTTT. Its translation: CASSRLGSTNEKLFF.

V gene TRBV7-2 combines with J gene TRBJ2-5, with D maybe TRBD2 (5 bases). The germline gives CDR1 SGHTA, CDR2 FQGNSA. V lost 6 bases to trimming and J lost 1 base, with 15 bases between them. The CDR3 runs to 15 residues. The CDR3, as DNA: TGTGCCAGCAGTGGGGTTAGAGGGCTCCAAGAGACCCAGTACTTC. Residues: CASSGVRGLQETQYF.

The chain is built from TRBV5-1 and TRBJ2-5, with TRBD2 as a possible D gene (7 bases). Trimming cost V 4 bases and J 5 bases, with 15 bases left between them. Germline CDR1 SGHRS, CDR2 YFSETQ. The CDR3 spans 14 residues. This chain's CDR3 is CASSAGGLGETQYF. In DNA form, the CDR3 reads TGCGCCAGCAGCGCCGGGGGGCTCGGTGAGACCCAGTACTTC.

The CDR3, as DNA: TGTGCCAGCAGTCTTCGACTAGTTCTGACGTCCGATGAGCAGTTCTTC. Its translation is CASSLRLVLTSDEQFF. The rearrangement uses TRBV6-5 and TRBJ2-1; tentative D call: TRBD2 (6 bases). CDR1 is MNHEY and CDR2 is SVGAGI in the germline V gene. The CDR3 sequence is 16 residues long. The ends were cut back, 5 bases at V and 8 bases at J, with 22 bases in the middle.

This clonotype was detected a few times. This chain joins TRBV2 and TRBJ2-1, with 10 nucleotides matching TRBD2. The germline V gene encodes CDR1 SNHLY and CDR2 FYNNEI. J lost 6 bases, V lost 7 bases, and 9 bases had no gene match. The CDR3 spans 15 residues. In DNA form, the CDR3 reads TGTGCCAGCACTCAACCGGGACTAGCGTTCAATGAGCAGTTCTTC. It translates to CASTQPGLAFNEQFF.

There are many counts of this clonotype. This rearrangement joins TRBV12-3 or TRBV12-4 to TRBJ1-5; 8 bases are shared with TRBD1. This CDR3 region has 14 residues. Trimming removed 5 bases from V and 6 bases from J; junction bases left unmatched: 6. CDR3 sequence (DNA): TGTGCCAGCAGTGCGGCAGGGGGCAGTCAGCCCCAGCATTTT. Translating gives CASSAAGGSQPQHF.

V is TRBV7-2 and J is TRBJ2-3; the D gene could be TRBD1 or TRBD2 (6 bases each). V was clipped by 5 bases and J by 4 bases, with 13 bases between them. Germline CDR1 SGHTA, CDR2 FQGNSA. The CDR3 is 14 residues long. This CDR3 is CASSQGGFADTQYF. The CDR3 nucleotides are TGTGCCAGCAGCCAAGGGGGGTTCGCAGATACGCAGTATTTT.

This clonotype occurred many times. The chain is built from TRBV5-4 and TRBJ2-5, with TRBD2 as a possible D gene (6 bases). With 0 bases removed from V and 4 bases from J, the gap between germline ends came to 10 bases. This CDR3 contains 14 residues. The germline V gene has CDR1 SGHNT and CDR2 YYREEE (reference sequence). CDR3 sequence: CASSLGLAAETQYF. The CDR3 nucleotides are TGTGCCAGCAGCTTGGGATTAGCGGCAGAGACCCAGTACTTC.

The V call is TRBV18, the J call TRBJ2-1; maybe TRBD1 (5 bases). Germline CDR1 is KGHSH and CDR2 is LQKENI. The CDR3 length is 15 residues. The V and J ends lost 3 bases and 5 bases respectively, with 14 bases between them. CDR3 in amino acids: CASSPPGRTDNEQFF. The CDR3 DNA is TGTGCCAGCTCACCCCCAGGGCGGACCGACAATGAGCAGTTCTTC. The full variable domain, with the rest looked up from reference TRBV18 and TRBJ2-1, is NAGVMQNPRHLVRRRGQEARLRCSPMKGHSHVYWYRQLPEEGLKFMVYLQKENIIDESGMPKERFSAEFPKEGPSILRIQQVVRGDSAAYFCASSPPGRTDNEQFFGPGTRLTVL.